This T cell receptor (beta chain) was sequenced in a study of cytomegalovirus exposure and HLA in healthy donors. Study-wide results and limits: Rarity characterized most TCR sequences, yet some public TCRs appeared in many donors.

This CDR3 comprises 14 residues. Germline CDR1 and CDR2: MDHEN and SYDVKM. V lost 4 bases to trimming and J lost 1 base, with 8 bases between them. PCR employed 60 Vbeta and 13 Jbeta primers. Profiled with immunoSEQ multiplex PCR; TCRdb holds only in-frame clones, not every one. Of 110,000 to 150,000 clones in the sample, 80% to 90% were seen once. Worth noting for this clone: Antigen: not known.

This TCR was recovered from a woman aged 40-49 years in good health and CMV-seropositive. V usage is TRBV28 and J usage is TRBJ2-1; D is ambiguous. Sequencing input: PBMCs. The CDR3 DNA sequence: TGTGCCAGCAGTTCCCCTAATTCCTACAATGAGCAGTTCTTC. This codes for CASSSPNSYNEQFF.